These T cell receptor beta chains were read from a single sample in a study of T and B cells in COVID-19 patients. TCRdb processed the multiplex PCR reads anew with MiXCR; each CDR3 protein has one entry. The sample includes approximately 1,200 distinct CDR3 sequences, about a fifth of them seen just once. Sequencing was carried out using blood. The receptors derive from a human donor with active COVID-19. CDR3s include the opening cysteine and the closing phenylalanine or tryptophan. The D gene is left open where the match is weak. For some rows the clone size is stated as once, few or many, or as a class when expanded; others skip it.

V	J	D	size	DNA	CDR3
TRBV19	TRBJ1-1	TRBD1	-	TGTGCCAGTAGAACAGGGGGCGCGAACACTGAAGCTTTCTTT	CASRTGGANTEAFF
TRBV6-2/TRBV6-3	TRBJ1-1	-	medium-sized	TGTGCCAGCAGGAGGAACACTGAAGCTTTCTTT	CASRRNTEAFF
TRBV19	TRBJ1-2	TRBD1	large	TGTGCCAGTAAAACGGGACAGCCAGATTTCTATGGCTACACCTTC	CASKTGQPDFYGYTF
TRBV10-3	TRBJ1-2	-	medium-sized	TGTGCCATCGGGACACGGGATTATGGCTACACCTTC	CAIGTRDYGYTF
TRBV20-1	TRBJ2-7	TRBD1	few	TGCAGTGCTAGGGGGACAGGGGGCGAGACGTCGAACGAGCAGTACTTC	CSARGTGGETSNEQYF
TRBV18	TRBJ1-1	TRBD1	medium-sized	TGTGCCAGCTCACCAACAGGGGGTGGGAACACTGAAGCTTTCTTT	CASSPTGGGNTEAFF
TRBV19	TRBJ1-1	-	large	TGTGCCAGTAGTATAAGGCCGGGAAGTAGGAACACTGAAGCTTTCTTT	CASSIRPGSRNTEAFF
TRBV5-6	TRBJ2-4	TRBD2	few	TGTGCCAGCAGCTTGGTAGCGGGGGGGAACAAAAACATTCAGTACTTC	CASSLVAGGNKNIQYF
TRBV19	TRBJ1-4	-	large	TGTGCCAGTATGGGGCAAATTAATGAAAAACTGTTTTTT	CASMGQINEKLFF
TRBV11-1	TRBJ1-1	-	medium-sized	TGTGCCAGCAGCCTCTTTAGGGGGAACACTGAAGCTTTCTTT	CASSLFRGNTEAFF
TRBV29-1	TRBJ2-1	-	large	TGCAGCGCCCGGGCCCAGGTCTACAATGAGCAGTTCTTC	CSARAQVYNEQFF